One sample yielded the 21 T cell receptor beta chains listed below, sequenced in a study of blood T cells in healthy people across ages (dated by TCRdb to about 2015). Preparation of the library involved 5' RACE. A second PCR of about 7 to 12 cycles was performed with a sample-barcoded 5' primer and a J-beta primer mix. TCRdb ran its own pipeline on the public reads, namely fastp trimming at Q25 and MiXCR clone calling, and kept in-frame beta chains. CDR3 protein sequences are deduplicated, and each keeps its most common genes and DNA. A total of around 1,800,000 distinct CDR3 sequences appear in this sample, 35% to 50% of them only once. The top ten clones comprise more than 20% of the sample. Sequenced sample: blood. These receptor sequences come from a human donor in good health.

The chain is built from TRBV5-1 and TRBJ2-1; TRBD1 matches at 8 bases. This CDR3 spans 14 amino acids. Trimming cost V 3 bases and J 8 bases; bases outside gene matches: 7. Germline lookup yields CDR1 SGHRS and CDR2 YFSETQ. CDR3 DNA sequence: TGCGCCAGCAGCTCCGACAGGGGCGGGCATGAGCAGTTCTTC. Translation: CASSSDRGGHEQFF.

This clonotype was counted a few times. The V call is TRBV4-1, the J call TRBJ2-3, with 10 nucleotides matching TRBD2. This CDR3 comprises 18 residues. Trimming removed 6 bases from V and 4 bases from J; junction bases left unmatched: 16. In germline, CDR1 is MGHRA, CDR2 YSYEKL. The CDR3 coding sequence is TGCGCCAGCAGTTTAGCGGGGGGACCACATTCGGTTCCAGATACGCAGTATTTT. Protein product: CASSLAGGPHSVPDTQYF.

This clonotype was found many times. The chain recombines TRBV20-1 with TRBJ2-7, with TRBD1 identical over 10 bases. Trimming at V came to 0 bases and at J to 5 bases, leaving 7 bases not matched to a gene. Germline V lookup: CDR1 DFQATT, CDR2 SNEGSKA (reference sequence). This CDR3 is built from 15 residues. CDR3 amino acids: CSARDRGQGYDEQYF. The CDR3 bases are TGCAGTGCTAGAGATAGGGGACAGGGGTATGACGAGCAGTACTTC.

This clonotype was detected only a few times. The V call is TRBV7-3, the J call TRBJ2-3, with 7 bases aligning to TRBD1. The CDR3 is made up of 15 amino acids. Per germline, CDR1 SGHTA and CDR2 FQGTGA. After removal of 2 bases from V and 2 bases from J, the junction contained 4 bases not matched to a gene. The CDR3 sequence: CASSLRDRLTDTQYF. CDR3 DNA: TGTGCCAGCAGCTTACGGGACAGACTCACAGATACGCAGTATTTT.

This clonotype was counted only a few times. The V call is TRBV2, the J call TRBJ1-4; D is unresolved. Germline CDR1 reads SNHLY; CDR2 reads FYNNEI. The CDR3 extends over 12 amino acids. V gave up 3 bases and J gave up 2 bases, with 1 base separating them. This CDR3 is CASSDTNEKLFF. The CDR3 DNA reads TGTGCCAGCAGTGATACTAATGAAAAACTGTTTTTT. Based on the CDR3 plus reference TRBV2 and TRBJ1-4, the full variable domain is EPEVTQTPSHQVTQMGQEVILRCVPISNHLYFYWYRQILGQKVEFLVSFYNNEISEKSEIFDDQFSVERPDGSNFTLKIRSTKLEDSAMYFCASSDTNEKLFFGSGTQLSVL.

The sample holds a few counts of this clonotype. This sequence joins TRBV7-2 and TRBJ1-1; weak D call: TRBD1 (5 bases). Germline lookup yields CDR1 SGHTA and CDR2 FQGNSA. This CDR3 has 14 residues. The V gene lost 6 bases and the J gene lost 4 bases, with 15 bases spanning the gap. CDR3 coding DNA: TGTGCCAGCAGATTCACCACCGGGACCACTGAAGCTTTCTTT. Translation: CASRFTTGTTEAFF.

This clonotype was counted a few times. The rearrangement uses TRBV19 and TRBJ1-5; unclear D gene. The CDR3 is made up of 15 amino acids. Trimming pared 9 bases from V and 0 bases from J, leaving 15 bases between. The germline CDR1 and CDR2 sequences are LNHDA and SQIVND (reference sequence). The CDR3 sequence: CASHNSVRSNQPQHF. The CDR3 region has the DNA TGTGCCAGCCACAATTCAGTTCGTAGCAATCAGCCCCAGCATTTT.

This clonotype was recorded a few times. Written as DNA, the CDR3 is TGTGCCAGCAGTTTCCGGGAGGAGAACACTGAAGCTTTCTTT. It is translated as CASSFREENTEAFF. V gene TRBV12-3 or TRBV12-4 combines with J gene TRBJ1-1; no definite D call. The CDR3 sequence is 14 residues long. Trimming pared 3 bases from V and 1 base from J, leaving 9 bases between.

V and J are TRBV9 and TRBJ2-3; D is tentatively TRBD1 or TRBD2 (5 bases each). Germline CDR1 and CDR2: SGDLS and YYNGEE. Trimming shortened V by 2 bases and J by 0 bases, and 13 bases separated the two germline ends. CDR3 size: 16 residues. Written as DNA, the CDR3 is TGTGCCAGCAGCGTTTCCGGGACCCATAGCACAGATACGCAGTATTTT. Protein sequence: CASSVSGTHSTDTQYF.

The chain joins TRBV29-1 to TRBJ1-2; TRBD1 matches at 7 bases. The trim removed 6 bases at V and 4 bases at J, leaving 8 bases unmatched. The germline gives CDR1 SQVTM, CDR2 ANQGSEA. CDR3 length equals 13 residues. The chain's CDR3 is CSVKGGVSYGYTF. CDR3 sequence (DNA): TGCAGCGTGAAAGGGGGCGTGAGCTATGGCTACACCTTC.

The chain has TRBV10-1 and TRBJ2-6, with D unresolved. In germline, CDR1 is WNHNN, CDR2 SYGVQD (reference sequence). V dropped 0 bases and J dropped 1 base, with 13 bases sitting between them. This CDR3 has 18 amino acids. CDR3 DNA: TGCGCCAGCAGTGAGTCGGGCCACAACCGGTCTGGGGCCAACGTCCTGACTTTC. As protein: CASSESGHNRSGANVLTF.

This clonotype was picked up a small number of times. This chain links TRBV4-2 with TRBJ1-4; unclear D gene. Looked up from germline, CDR1 is LGHNA and CDR2 is YNFKEQ. The CDR3 runs to 14 residues. V gave up 3 bases and J gave up 7 bases, with 12 bases separating them. The CDR3 DNA reads as TGTGCCAGCAGCCAGGAAAGAGTTGGTGAAAAACTGTTTTTT. Translated: CASSQERVGEKLFF.

In its sample, this clonotype was seen a few times. The chain recombines TRBV28 with TRBJ1-4; no clear D gene. V dropped 6 bases and J dropped 5 bases, with 19 bases sitting between them. This CDR3 spans 16 amino acids. Looked up from germline, CDR1 is MDHEN and CDR2 is SYDVKM. The DNA of the CDR3 is TGTGCCAGCAGCCTATCTACGAGGGTACGAAATGAAAAACTGTTTTTT. Protein sequence: CASSLSTRVRNEKLFF.

This chain connects TRBV28 to TRBJ2-5; maybe TRBD2 (6 bases). The CDR3 extends over 14 amino acids. The V end was cut by 5 bases, the J end by 4 bases, with 14 bases between. Germline values: CDR1 MDHEN, CDR2 SYDVKM. This chain's CDR3 is CASSRPAGAETQYF. The CDR3 coding sequence is TGTGCCAGCAGTCGACCAGCGGGCGCAGAGACCCAGTACTTC.

This clonotype was detected a few times. The gene calls are TRBV4-1 and TRBJ1-1; the D is unclear. The CDR3 contains 14 residues. Germline-derived CDR1 and CDR2 are MGHRA and YSYEKL. Trimming removed 3 bases from V and 0 bases from J, with 8 bases in between. CDR3 protein: CASSQWTLNTEAFF. CDR3 DNA: TGCGCCAGCAGCCAGTGGACCCTGAACACTGAAGCTTTCTTT.

This clonotype has only a few counts. This chain uses TRBV29-1 with TRBJ1-4; the match to TRBD1 covers 7 bases. From germline, CDR1 is SQVTM and CDR2 ANQGSEA. J lost 8 bases, V lost 1 base, and 7 bases had no gene match. The CDR3 runs to 14 residues. The CDR3 DNA sequence: TGCAGCGTTGAAGGGGCAGGGGGACACGAAAAACTGTTTTTT. It codes for CSVEGAGGHEKLFF. The whole variable domain, remainder taken from reference TRBV29-1 and TRBJ1-4, is SAVISQKPSRDICQRGTSLTIQCQVDSQVTMMFWYRQQPGQSLTLIATANQGSEATYESGFVIDKFPISRPNLTFSTLTVSNMSPEDSSIYLCSVEGAGGHEKLFFGSGTQLSVL.

This chain joins TRBV4-3 and TRBJ1-6; TRBD1 matches at 9 bases. CDR3 length: 16 residues. With 0 bases clipped from V and 9 bases from J, the junction kept 6 bases outside the gene matches. CDR1 and CDR2 from the germline V gene are LGHNA and YSLEER. The DNA for the CDR3 is TGCGCCAGCAGCCAAGAAACAGGGGGCGGCGGTTCACCCCTCCACTTT. As protein: CASSQETGGGGSPLHF.

V and J are TRBV7-9 and TRBJ2-7; no definite D call. The V end was cut by 5 bases, the J end by 1 base, with 12 bases between. The germline V gene has CDR1 SEHNR and CDR2 FQNEAQ (reference sequence). The CDR3 sequence is 14 residues long. The CDR3 DNA reads as TGTGCCAGCAGCCCTAGGGCGGTTTCCTACGAGCAGTACTTC. Protein sequence: CASSPRAVSYEQYF.

This clonotype was recorded a few times. V gene TRBV6-5 combines with J gene TRBJ2-3, with a tentative D call TRBD1 (6 bases). Trimming left V 6 bases short and J 0 bases short, with 10 bases between. Germline-derived CDR1 and CDR2 are MNHEY and SVGAGI. CDR3 size: 14 residues. The CDR3 region is CASRTGWSTDTQYF. CDR3 DNA: TGTGCCAGCAGGACAGGTTGGAGCACAGATACGCAGTATTTT.

The genes are TRBV28 and TRBJ1-2, with a weak D call TRBD1 (5 bases). Trimming took off 10 bases at V and 2 bases at J, with 20 bases between the two ends. Germline values: CDR1 MDHEN, CDR2 SYDVKM. The CDR3 loop spans 15 amino acids. The chain's CDR3 is CATDRRDLKNYGYTF. CDR3 nucleotide sequence: TGTGCCACCGACCGCCGGGACCTCAAAAACTATGGCTACACCTTC.

This clonotype was detected many times. The chain couples TRBV10-3 to TRBJ2-1; D is uncertain. Trimming shortened V by 6 bases and J by 0 bases, and 12 bases separated the two germline ends. Germline assignment: CDR1 ENHRY and CDR2 SYGVKD. The CDR3 is made up of 15 amino acids. CDR3 coding DNA: TGTGCCATCAGAGAGACTCCAAGCTCCTACAATGAGCAGTTCTTC. Protein product: CAIRETPSSYNEQFF.